One and the same sample provided the 8 T cell receptor beta chains below, sequenced in a study of blood T cell repertoires in COVID-19. Profiled with immunoSEQ multiplex PCR; TCRdb holds only in-frame clones, not every one. The sample holds roughly 500,000 clones; roughly 88% are singletons and the top ten take less than 2%. The sequenced sample was PBMCs or T cells enriched from blood (not recorded which). These receptors all come from a woman in her thirties or forties who had recovered from COVID-19.

This chain connects TRBV5-1 to TRBJ2-5; 12 positions agree with TRBD2. Germline trimming cut 3 bases from V and 3 bases from J; bases unmatched to any gene: 3. CDR1 is SGHRS and CDR2 is YFSETQ in the germline V gene. The CDR3 contains 15 residues. The CDR3 sequence: CASSSSGRAEETQYF. CDR3 coding DNA: TGCGCCAGCAGCTCTAGCGGGAGGGCTGAAGAGACCCAGTACTTC. The full variable domain, with the rest looked up from reference TRBV5-1 and TRBJ2-5, is KAGVTQTPRYLIKTRGQQVTLSCSPISGHRSVSWYQQTPGQGLQFLFEYFSETQRNKGNFPGRFSGRQFSNSRSEMNVSTLELGDSALYLCASSSSGRAEETQYFGPGTRLLVL.

This rearrangement joins TRBV7-2 to TRBJ2-2; D not resolved. Germline V gives CDR1 SGHTA, CDR2 FQGNSA. V was clipped by 1 base and J by 7 bases, with 10 bases between them. There are 14 residues in the CDR3. This CDR3 reads CASSLVESIGELFF. In DNA form, the CDR3 reads TGTGCCAGCAGCTTAGTAGAAAGCATCGGGGAGCTGTTTTTT. Full variable domain (remainder filled in from reference TRBV7-2 and TRBJ2-2): GAGVSQSPSNKVTEKGKDVELRCDPISGHTALYWYRQSLGQGLEFLIYFQGNSAPDKSGLPSDRFSAERTGGSVSTLTIQRTQQEDSAVYLCASSLVESIGELFFGEGSRLTVL.

This clone rates as medium-sized. This chain links TRBV4-1 with TRBJ2-6; 8 nucleotides line up with TRBD2. Trimming cost V 2 bases and J 0 bases; bases outside gene matches: 0. This CDR3 is 16 amino acids long. The germline CDR1 and CDR2 sequences are MGHRA and YSYEKL. The CDR3 sequence: CASSQTSGSGANVLTF. CDR3 coding DNA: TGCGCCAGCAGCCAAACTAGCGGCTCTGGGGCCAACGTCCTGACTTTC.

This chain uses TRBV19 with TRBJ1-3; 7 bases line up with TRBD1. V was pared by 10 bases and J by 3 bases, with 12 bases of the junction left unmatched. The CDR3 is 15 amino acids. Germline loops: CDR1 LNHDA, CDR2 SQIVND (reference sequence). The CDR3 region is CATKYGDRVGNTIYF. The CDR3 coding sequence is TGTGCCACCAAGTATGGAGACAGGGTTGGAAACACCATATATTTT.

The genes are TRBV29-1 and TRBJ2-2; 10 bases fit TRBD2. CDR3 size: 15 residues. Germline V gene lookup returns CDR1 SQVTM and CDR2 ANQGSEA. Trimming at V came to 3 bases and at J to 6 bases, leaving 7 bases not matched to a gene. The CDR3 spells CSVELAGVVAGELFF. The CDR3 region has the DNA TGCAGCGTTGAGCTAGCGGGAGTAGTCGCCGGGGAGCTGTTTTTT.

The chain has TRBV27 and TRBJ2-2, with 11 bases matching TRBD1. Germline CDR1 reads MNHEY; CDR2 reads SMNVEV (reference sequence). Trimming took 7 bases from V and 6 from J; bases not matched to a gene: 4. CDR3 size: 14 residues. The CDR3 DNA reads as TGTGCCAGCAAAAGGACAGGGGGCCCCGGGGAGCTGTTTTTT. Protein sequence: CASKRTGGPGELFF.

This chain connects TRBV12-3 or TRBV12-4 to TRBJ2-4, with D possibly TRBD1 on 5 matching bases. The CDR3 is made up of 13 amino acids. Trimming cost V 6 bases and J 4 bases, with 10 bases left between them. The chain's CDR3 is CASRFDSKNIQYF. CDR3 DNA sequence: TGTGCCAGCAGGTTTGACAGTAAAAACATTCAGTACTTC.

Only one count was recorded for this clone. This CDR3 is also generated by other DNA sequences in the sample. The CDR3 sequence is CASSSGTSGSYEQYF. CDR3 sequence (DNA): TGTGCCAGCAGTTCCGGGACTAGCGGGAGTTACGAGCAGTACTTC. This chain connects TRBV27 to TRBJ2-7, with 14 bases lining up with TRBD2. J was trimmed by 4 bases and V by 4 bases; bases with no gene match: 3. CDR1 and CDR2 (germline): MNHEY, SMNVEV (reference sequence). This CDR3 region has 15 residues.